The rows below give T cell receptor beta chains drawn from one sample of a study of breast tumors, draining lymph nodes, adjacent tissues. TCRdb reanalysed the multiplex PCR reads using MiXCR and keeps one entry per CDR3 protein. This sample carries around 140,000 distinct CDR3 sequences, about a fifth of them seen once, and the ten largest clones take 2.6%. Specimen: axillary lymph node tissue. The receptors were sampled from a female donor with breast cancer. Some clones in this sample may be carry-over from other donors' samples. CDR3s include the opening cysteine and the closing phenylalanine or tryptophan. A D gene is named only where the DNA matches it firmly. Some rows have no size entry. The others give once, few or many, or a class for an expanded clone.

d_call	clone_size	v_call	j_call	cdr3_aa	cdr3_nt
TRBD1	many	TRBV2	TRBJ1-6	CASSAPGQGYSPLHF	TGTGCCAGCAGCGCGCCGGGACAGGGTTATTCACCCCTCCACTTT
-	many	TRBV29-1	TRBJ2-1	CSAVRGVSYNEQFF	TGCAGCGCTGTCCGGGGTGTCTCCTACAATGAGCAGTTCTTC
-	few	TRBV28	TRBJ2-6	CASSPLQGRGGRANVLTF	TGTGCCAGCAGTCCCCTACAGGGACGAGGGGGAAGGGCCAACGTCCTGACTTTC
-	many	TRBV4-1	TRBJ1-6	CASSQERVPNSPLHF	TGCGCCAGCAGCCAAGAAAGGGTGCCCAATTCACCCCTCCACTTT
-	-	TRBV2	TRBJ2-1	CASAQGTGNEQFF	TGTGCCAGCGCACAGGGGACTGGCAATGAGCAGTTCTTC
TRBD2	many	TRBV6-1	TRBJ2-3	CASTSLAGGSDTQYF	TGTGCCAGCACATCACTAGCGGGAGGGTCAGATACGCAGTATTTT
TRBD2	many	TRBV7-9	TRBJ2-3	CASSLEAGGPDTQYF	TGTGCCAGCAGCTTAGAAGCGGGAGGCCCAGATACGCAGTATTTT
TRBD2	many	TRBV29-1	TRBJ2-7	CSVKAGDYEQYF	TGCAGCGTTAAAGCGGGAGATTACGAGCAGTACTTC
-	many	TRBV4-2	TRBJ2-3	CASSQEWDHTDTQYF	TGTGCCAGCAGCCAAGAATGGGACCACACAGATACGCAGTATTTT
-	many	TRBV5-5	TRBJ2-2	CASRSTASAGELFF	TGTGCCAGCAGGTCTACAGCTAGTGCCGGGGAGCTGTTTTTT
-	many	TRBV30	TRBJ2-7	CAWSVPVGTYEQYF	TGTGCCTGGAGTGTACCGGTGGGGACCTACGAGCAGTACTTC
TRBD2	many	TRBV19	TRBJ2-3	CASSMTSGTTDTQYF	TGTGCCAGTAGTATGACTAGCGGCACCACAGATACGCAGTATTTT
-	-	TRBV28	TRBJ1-5	CASSPDRRSQPQHF	TGTGCCAGCAGCCCTGATAGGAGAAGTCAGCCCCAGCATTTT
-	many	TRBV7-9	TRBJ2-2	CASSLEASTGELFF	TGTGCCAGCAGCTTAGAGGCATCTACCGGGGAGCTGTTTTTT
-	-	TRBV5-4	TRBJ2-4	CASSYGGRELDIQYF	TGTGCCAGCAGCTACGGGGGGCGGGAGTTGGACATTCAGTACTTC
TRBD2	many	TRBV20-1	TRBJ2-1	CSAYGSSGGSYNEQFF	TGCAGTGCTTACGGATCTAGCGGGGGTTCCTACAATGAGCAGTTCTTC
-	many	TRBV6-5	TRBJ1-2	CATRGHGNGYTF	TGTGCCACAAGAGGCCACGGAAATGGCTACACCTTC
-	many	TRBV18	TRBJ2-5	CASSPEETQYF	TGTGCCAGCAGCCCTGAGGAGACCCAGTACTTC
-	many	TRBV6-6	TRBJ2-7	CASSIAGFGYEQYF	TGTGCCAGCAGCATCGCGGGATTCGGCTACGAGCAGTACTTC
TRBD2	many	TRBV9	TRBJ2-1	CASSVTAGGPSEQFF	TGTGCCAGCAGCGTAACAGCGGGAGGGCCATCTGAGCAGTTCTTC
TRBD2	many	TRBV6-1	TRBJ2-7	CASSEAGGPHEQYF	TGTGCCAGCAGTGAAGCGGGAGGGCCCCACGAGCAGTACTTC
TRBD2	many	TRBV4-1	TRBJ2-7	CASSQDQGRDPGRRQYF	TGCGCCAGCAGCCAAGATCAAGGCCGGGACCCCGGGAGGAGGCAGTACTTC
-	many	TRBV19	TRBJ2-2	CATCRERSAGELFF	TGTGCCACCTGTCGTGAGAGATCCGCCGGGGAGCTGTTTTTT
-	many	TRBV6-6	TRBJ1-5	CASSTVGDNQPQHF	TGTGCCAGCAGCACGGTAGGGGACAATCAGCCCCAGCATTTT
-	many	TRBV10-1	TRBJ2-2	CASSVPGPNTGELFF	TGCGCCAGCAGTGTCCCCGGGCCGAACACCGGGGAGCTGTTTTTT
-	many	TRBV12-3/TRBV12-4	TRBJ2-7	CASSPPGTPYEQYF	TGTGCCAGCAGTCCGCCCGGGACACCCTACGAGCAGTACTTC
TRBD2	many	TRBV20-1	TRBJ2-3	CSASPAGVTDTQYF	TGCAGTGCTAGTCCAGCGGGAGTAACAGATACGCAGTATTTT
TRBD1	many	TRBV18	TRBJ1-4	CASSPTGANEKLFF	TGTGCCAGCTCACCAACAGGGGCTAATGAAAAACTGTTTTTT
-	many	TRBV20-1	TRBJ2-7	CSARDGRAREGEQYF	TGCAGTGCTAGAGATGGAAGGGCTAGAGAAGGCGAGCAGTACTTC
TRBD1	many	TRBV12-3/TRBV12-4	TRBJ1-2	CASSLGGGALGYTF	TGTGCCAGCAGTTTAGGAGGGGGCGCCTTAGGCTACACCTTC
TRBD1	many	TRBV6-2/TRBV6-3	TRBJ2-3	CASSYWGQGPDTQYF	TGTGCCAGCAGTTACTGGGGACAGGGACCAGATACGCAGTATTTT
-	many	TRBV5-4	TRBJ2-2	CASSSRSTGELFF	TGTGCCAGCAGCTCGAGATCTACCGGGGAGCTGTTTTTT
TRBD2	many	TRBV29-1	TRBJ2-2	CSVLLAGEWELFF	TGCAGCGTCTTACTAGCGGGAGAGTGGGAGCTGTTTTTT
TRBD1	-	TRBV30	TRBJ1-5	CAWSTRGDQPQHF	TGTGCCTGGAGTACCAGGGGGGATCAGCCCCAGCATTTT
-	-	TRBV28	TRBJ1-4	CASSLLSGGGSEKLFF	TGTGCCAGCAGTTTATTGTCGGGGGGCGGGAGTGAAAAACTGTTTTTT